This T cell receptor beta chain was documented in a study of identical twins. There are a few counts of this clonotype. The CDR3 covers 16 residues. Trimming shortened V by 6 bases and J by 2 bases, and 19 bases separated the two germline ends. Germline CDR1 and CDR2: MNHEY and SVGEGT. TCRdb re-analysed the 5' RACE reads in MiXCR, keeping a single row per CDR3 protein. The sample carries 700,000 or so distinct CDR3 sequences, 8.6% recorded once. In addition, the sample was reused for a study of yellow fever vaccine responses in identical twins.

The receptor comes from a woman between 18 and 29 years old in good health. This chain joins TRBV6-2 or TRBV6-3 and TRBJ1-1; possibly TRBD1 for D (6 bases). Sequenced input: PBMCs. In DNA, the CDR3 is TGTGCCAGCAGAATGAGCGGGACATCTGGAAACACTGAAGCTTTCTTT. This gives the protein CASRMSGTSGNTEAFF.